A single sample gave rise to the 26 T cell receptor beta chains below, sequenced in a study of shared clonotypes between healthy human individuals. The table came from immunoSEQ multiplex PCR; TCRdb's copy has only in-frame clones and leaves some out. This table holds 400,000 to 600,000 clones, 70% to 80% found once. The sequenced material came from PBMCs. These TCRs come from a woman aged 40 to 50 in good health. Some clones in this sample may be carry-over from other donors' samples.

This clone was detected once. The V and J genes are TRBV7-8 and TRBJ1-4; no firm D call. V was trimmed by 5 bases and J by 7 bases, leaving 17 bases between them. The germline V gene encodes CDR1 SGHVS and CDR2 FQNEAQ. This CDR3 spans 15 amino acids. The chain's CDR3 is CASSPIRVRAEKLFF. The CDR3 DNA reads as TGTGCCAGCAGCCCGATCCGAGTCCGCGCTGAAAAACTGTTTTTT.

The V call is TRBV9, the J call TRBJ2-2, with D possibly matching TRBD2 (5 bases). V shed 4 bases and J shed 2 bases, with 9 bases lying between them. The length of the CDR3 is 14 residues. Per the germline V gene, CDR1 is SGDLS and CDR2 is YYNGEE. CDR3 sequence reads: CASSIGVNTGELFF. CDR3 in DNA: TGTGCCAGCAGCATCGGGGTAAACACCGGGGAGCTGTTTTTT.

V is TRBV11-2 and J is TRBJ1-2, with 10 bases fitting TRBD1. The CDR3 has 15 amino acids. CDR1 and CDR2 from the germline V gene are SGHAT and FQNNGV. J gave up 8 bases and V 1 base, and 7 bases lay outside the gene matches. CDR3 bases: TGTGCCAGCAGCTTAGTGGGAGACAGGGGGCGAGGCTACACCTTC. Translated: CASSLVGDRGRGYTF.

The CDR3 sequence is CASSEGRPYGYTF. In DNA, the CDR3 is TGTGCCAGCAGTGAAGGGAGACCGTATGGCTACACCTTC. The V call is TRBV6-1, the J call TRBJ1-2; D is unresolved. The CDR3 length is 13 residues. V lost 1 base, J lost 5 bases, and 8 bases lay in between. Germline loops: CDR1 MNHNS, CDR2 SASEGT.

The J gene is TRBJ2-5, the V gene TRBV19; 13 nucleotides align to TRBD2. Germline V gene sequence: CDR1 LNHDA, CDR2 SQIVND (reference sequence). The CDR3 covers 16 residues. With V trimmed by 0 bases and J by 5 bases, 3 bases remained unmatched. CDR3: CASSIDGGLAGETQYF. The CDR3 DNA reads TGTGCCAGTAGTATAGATGGGGGACTAGCGGGGGAGACCCAGTACTTC.

This clone has only a few counts. The chain has TRBV5-1 and TRBJ2-7; 10 nucleotides align to TRBD2. Trimming at V came to 1 base and at J to 5 bases, leaving 6 bases not matched to a gene. The CDR3 contains 15 residues. Germline V gene sequence: CDR1 SGHRS, CDR2 YFSETQ. CDR3 coding DNA: TGCGCCAGCAGCTTGTCAGCGGGAGGGCCCCACGAGCAGTACTTC. It codes for CASSLSAGGPHEQYF.

There are a few counts of this clone. The J gene is TRBJ2-7, the V gene TRBV19; 11 bases are shared with TRBD2. V gave up 4 bases and J gave up 1 base; unmatched junction bases: 12. In germline, CDR1 is LNHDA, CDR2 SQIVND (reference sequence). The CDR3 sequence is 18 residues long. The CDR3 region is CASSTLSASGRISYEQYF. CDR3 DNA sequence: TGTGCCAGTAGTACACTCTCTGCTAGCGGGAGGATTTCCTACGAGCAGTACTTC.

A note on this clone: The sample has other DNA sequences that encode this CDR3 too. The J gene is TRBJ2-1, the V gene TRBV5-6; D may be TRBD1 (5 bases). CDR3 size: 15 residues. Germline V gene sequence: CDR1 SGHDT, CDR2 YYEEEE. The V and J ends lost 0 bases and 0 bases respectively, with 7 bases between them. CDR3 DNA sequence: TGTGCCAGCAGCTTGGGACAGAGCTCCTACAATGAGCAGTTCTTC. Encoded protein: CASSLGQSSYNEQFF.

This chain connects TRBV2 to TRBJ2-2; 7 nucleotides align to TRBD1. Germline CDR1 and CDR2: SNHLY and FYNNEI. The CDR3 loop spans 14 amino acids. V was clipped by 6 bases and J by 1 base; unmatched bases: 2. CDR3 in DNA: TGTGCCAGCAGGGACAGGCGGAACACCGGGGAGCTGTTTTTT. The encoded protein is CASRDRRNTGELFF.

The V gene is TRBV19, the J gene TRBJ2-7, with TRBD1 identical over 11 bases. CDR1 and CDR2 (germline): LNHDA, SQIVND (reference sequence). With V trimmed by 9 bases and J by 5 bases, 9 bases remained unmatched. The CDR3 loop spans 14 amino acids. The CDR3 sequence is CARNRDRGKNEQYF. The CDR3 DNA sequence: TGTGCCAGGAACCGGGACAGGGGGAAGAACGAGCAGTACTTC.

The chain has TRBV7-2 and TRBJ2-2, with 9 bases lining up with TRBD1. V gave up 3 bases and J gave up 4 bases; unmatched junction bases: 12. This CDR3 spans 18 amino acids. Germline values: CDR1 SGHTA, CDR2 FQGNSA. The CDR3 DNA reads as TGTGCCAGCAGCTTCCGTACAGGGGGCGCGGGTTTCACCGGGGAGCTGTTTTTT. Protein sequence: CASSFRTGGAGFTGELFF.

The chain links TRBV5-6 to TRBJ2-1, with 12 bases fitting TRBD2. The trim removed 4 bases at V and 7 bases at J, leaving 3 bases unmatched. The germline gives CDR1 SGHDT, CDR2 YYEEEE. The CDR3 runs 14 residues. DNA of the CDR3: TGTGCCAGCAGCCGGACTAGCGGGACGAATGAGCAGTTCTTC. Its translation: CASSRTSGTNEQFF.

The rearrangement links TRBV28 to TRBJ2-6; possible D gene TRBD1, 5 bases. With 5 bases removed from V and 4 bases from J, the gap between germline ends came to 21 bases. The CDR3 contains 18 residues. Looked up from germline, CDR1 is MDHEN and CDR2 is SYDVKM. The CDR3 nucleotides read TGTGCCAGCAGTCCCCTAGGGGCAGTGTTTGGAGGGGCCAACGTCCTGACTTTC. As protein: CASSPLGAVFGGANVLTF.

This clone was seen more than once but under ten times. The chain combines TRBV7-3 with TRBJ2-1; the D gene is possibly TRBD2 (5 bases). The CDR3 contains 13 residues. Between the trimmed V and J ends, which lost 1 base and 8 bases, there was a span of 9 bases. From germline, CDR1 is SGHTA and CDR2 FQGTGA. CDR3 coding DNA: TGTGCCAGCAGCTTAAAACCGCGGGATGAGCAGTTCTTC. It specifies CASSLKPRDEQFF.

CDR3 sequence (DNA): TGTGCCAGCAGCCGGCAGACCTCTGGAAACACCATATATTTT. Translating it yields CASSRQTSGNTIYF. The rearrangement joins TRBV6-5 to TRBJ1-3; no firm D call. V lost 6 bases to trimming and J lost 0 bases, with 9 bases between them. The CDR3 totals 14 residues. Germline V CDR1 and CDR2: MNHEY, SVGAGI.

V gene TRBV4-1 combines with J gene TRBJ2-3; 7 nucleotides match TRBD2. CDR1 and CDR2 (germline): MGHRA, YSYEKL. The V gene end was trimmed by 0 bases and the J gene end by 3 bases; junction bases not matched to a gene: 6. The CDR3 length is 16 residues. CDR3 in DNA: TGCGCCAGCAGCCAAGATCGTTGGGGGGGGACAGATACGCAGTATTTT. Its protein product is CASSQDRWGGTDTQYF.

This clone has just one count. The chain couples TRBV7-9 to TRBJ1-2; possible D gene TRBD1, 5 bases. Germline CDR1 is SEHNR and CDR2 is FQNEAQ (reference sequence). The CDR3 length is 15 residues. The V and J ends lost 1 base and 4 bases respectively, with 13 bases between them. Here the CDR3 DNA reads TGTGCCAGCAGCTTAGGGGGGGAGACCATCTATGGCTACACCTTC. Residues: CASSLGGETIYGYTF.

This clone was found once. The chain combines TRBV5-1 with TRBJ2-6; D gene uncertain. CDR3 length: 13 amino acids. The germline V gene encodes CDR1 SGHRS and CDR2 YFSETQ. The germline V and J ends were trimmed by 3 bases and 0 bases, with 1 base remaining between them. The CDR3 nucleotides read TGCGCCAGCAGCTACTCTGGGGCCAACGTCCTGACTTTC. Translated: CASSYSGANVLTF.

The chain has TRBV7-9 and TRBJ2-3, with a weak D call TRBD1 (6 bases). The ends were cut back, 4 bases at V and 6 bases at J, with 11 bases in the middle. Per germline, CDR1 SEHNR and CDR2 FQNEAQ (reference sequence). This CDR3 has 13 residues. The CDR3 spells CASSSGQGDTQYF. The CDR3 DNA reads as TGTGCCAGCAGCTCTGGTCAGGGGGATACGCAGTATTTT.

This clone was observed a handful of times. This chain joins TRBV7-8 and TRBJ2-7; TRBD1 is a possible D gene (5 bases). CDR3 length: 12 amino acids. The germline CDR1 and CDR2 sequences are SGHVS and FQNEAQ. V was pared by 8 bases and J by 4 bases, with 12 bases between. CDR3 DNA sequence: TGTGCCAGCTCCGGACATCGATACGAGCAGTACTTC. Residues: CASSGHRYEQYF.

The count of this clone is one. CDR3 bases: TGTGCCAGCAGGGGGGACAGAAGCTCCTACGAGCAGTACTTC. Translation gives CASRGDRSSYEQYF. V gene TRBV2 combines with J gene TRBJ2-7, with 7 bases matching TRBD1. The CDR3 has 14 amino acids. The V and J ends lost 6 bases and 0 bases, in that order; junction bases with no gene match: 5. Germline-derived CDR1 and CDR2 are SNHLY and FYNNEI.

The genes are TRBV7-3 and TRBJ2-2; no definite D call. This CDR3 region has 15 residues. The germline CDR1 and CDR2 sequences are SGHTA and FQGTGA. Deletions cut 3 bases from V and 0 bases from J, with 8 bases between. The CDR3 loop is CASSFTRANTGELFF. The CDR3 bases are TGTGCCAGCAGCTTCACCCGCGCGAACACCGGGGAGCTGTTTTTT.

The chain carries TRBV11-2 and TRBJ2-7; perhaps TRBD1 as D (6 bases). Germline CDR1 SGHAT, CDR2 FQNNGV. The V end was cut by 1 base, the J end by 4 bases, with 11 bases between. This CDR3 contains 14 residues. This CDR3 is CASSLGLGQYEQYF. The DNA for the CDR3 is TGTGCCAGCAGCTTAGGCCTTGGACAGTACGAGCAGTACTTC. The variable domain in full, completed from reference TRBV11-2 and TRBJ2-7, reads EAGVAQSPRYKIIEKRQSVAFWCNPISGHATLYWYQQILGQGPKLLIQFQNNGVVDDSQLPKDRFSAERLKGVDSTLKIQPAKLEDSAVYLCASSLGLGQYEQYFGPGTRLTVT.

This clone was picked up a small number of times. V usage is TRBV5-1 and J usage is TRBJ2-1, with D unresolved. V shed 3 bases and J shed 9 bases, with 10 bases lying between them. CDR3 length: 12 amino acids. Germline CDR1 and CDR2: SGHRS and YFSETQ. CDR3 protein: CASSWGGSEQFF. In nucleotides, the CDR3 is TGCGCCAGCAGCTGGGGTGGCTCTGAGCAGTTCTTC.

The genes are TRBV10-3 and TRBJ2-4, with TRBD2 as a possible D gene (5 bases). CDR1 is ENHRY and CDR2 is SYGVKD in the germline V gene. This CDR3 has 13 amino acids. V shed 7 bases and J shed 0 bases, with 7 bases lying between them. In DNA form, the CDR3 reads TGTGCCATCAAGGACTTAGCCAAAAACATTCAGTACTTC. Its protein product is CAIKDLAKNIQYF.

The chain couples TRBV19 to TRBJ1-1; maybe TRBD1 (5 bases). The CDR3 extends over 13 amino acids. Germline V gene sequence: CDR1 LNHDA, CDR2 SQIVND (reference sequence). The ends were cut back, 7 bases at V and 3 bases at J, with 12 bases in the middle. CDR3 sequence reads: CASIAQGDTEAFF. The CDR3 DNA reads TGTGCCAGTATTGCCCAGGGCGACACTGAAGCTTTCTTT.